This note documents a single T cell receptor (beta chain) sequence. Its antigen remains unknown. Germline-derived CDR1 and CDR2 are KGHSH and LQKENI. Trimming shortened V by 3 bases and J by 1 base, and 11 bases separated the two germline ends. The CDR3 runs to 15 residues. This specimen comes from a study of beta chain features in type 1 diabetes. Study findings and constraints: There were fewer insertions and more deletions at the VDJ junctions of type 1 diabetes patients. cDNA-based reads could over-represent cells with high TCR expression.

Sorting that relied on CD45RO/CCR7/CD25/CD127/CD95/CD27 yielded CD4+ naive, central memory, regulatory and stem cell-like memory cells. Isolated RNA was reverse transcribed in full, so expressed TCRB transcripts were sequenced. Deep immunoSEQ sequencing covered naive, central memory and regulatory T cell samples. The table came from immunoSEQ multiplex PCR; TCRdb's copy has only in-frame clones and leaves some out. This table holds more than 350,000 clones, over 10% found once. The specimen sequenced was naive CD4+ T cells from blood. The sequence came from a woman in her late teens or twenties in good health. The V call is TRBV18, the J call TRBJ2-3, with a possible D match to TRBD1 (7 bases). CDR3 sequence (DNA): TGTGCCAGCTCACCTCAGGGGGGTGGCACAGATACGCAGTATTTT. Its protein product is CASSPQGGGTDTQYF. Variable domain in full (rest from reference TRBV18 and TRBJ2-3): NAGVMQNPRHLVRRRGQEARLRCSPMKGHSHVYWYRQLPEEGLKFMVYLQKENIIDESGMPKERFSAEFPKEGPSILRIQQVVRGDSAAYFCASSPQGGGTDTQYFGPGTRLTVL.